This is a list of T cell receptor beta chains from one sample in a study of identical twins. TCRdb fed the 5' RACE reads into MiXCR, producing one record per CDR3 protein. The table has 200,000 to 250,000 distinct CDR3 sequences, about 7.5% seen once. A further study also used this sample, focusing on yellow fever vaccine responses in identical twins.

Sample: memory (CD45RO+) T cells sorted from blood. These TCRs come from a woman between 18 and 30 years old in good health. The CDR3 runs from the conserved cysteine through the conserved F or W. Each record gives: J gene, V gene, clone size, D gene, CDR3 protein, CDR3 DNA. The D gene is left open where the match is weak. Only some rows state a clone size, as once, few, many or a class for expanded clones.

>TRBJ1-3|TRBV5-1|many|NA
CASSLDSGQNSGNTIYF
TGCGCCAGCAGCTTGGACTCCGGACAAAACTCTGGAAACACCATATATTTT
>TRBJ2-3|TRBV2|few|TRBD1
CASSSGQGNTDTQYF
TGTGCCAGCAGTTCGGGACAGGGGAATACAGATACGCAGTATTTT
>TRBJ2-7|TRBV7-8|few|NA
CASSLGYSSYEQYF
TGTGCCAGCAGTTTGGGCTACAGCTCCTACGAGCAGTACTTC
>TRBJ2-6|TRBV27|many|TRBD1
CASSLYSGGSSGANVLTF
TGTGCCAGCAGTTTATATTCAGGGGGCAGCTCTGGGGCCAACGTCCTGACTTTC
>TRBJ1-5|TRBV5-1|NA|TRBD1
CASRAGTGLYQPQHF
TGCGCCAGCAGGGCCGGGACAGGGTTATATCAGCCCCAGCATTTT
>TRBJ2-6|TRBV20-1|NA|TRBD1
CSARGGDRTHGGGANVLTF
TGCAGTGCTAGAGGGGGGGACAGGACCCACGGGGGTGGGGCCAACGTCCTGACTTTC
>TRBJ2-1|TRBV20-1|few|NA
CSARGELPTGSYNEQFF
TGCAGTGCTAGAGGCGAACTTCCTACGGGGTCCTACAATGAGCAGTTCTTC
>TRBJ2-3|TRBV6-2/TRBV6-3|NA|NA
CASSSRGETDTQYF
TGTGCCAGCAGCTCGCGCGGGGAGACAGATACGCAGTATTTT
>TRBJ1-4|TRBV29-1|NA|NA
CSVEDSFNEKLFF
TGCAGCGTTGAAGACAGCTTTAATGAAAAACTGTTTTTT
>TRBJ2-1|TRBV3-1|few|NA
CASSQHGGTSNEQFF
TGTGCCAGCAGCCAACACGGGGGTACTAGTAATGAGCAGTTCTTC
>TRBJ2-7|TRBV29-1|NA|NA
CSVAQSEQYF
TGCAGCGTTGCTCAGTCCGAGCAGTACTTC
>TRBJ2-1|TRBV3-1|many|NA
CASSWKGSNPNEQFF
TGTGCCAGCAGCTGGAAGGGCTCCAACCCCAATGAGCAGTTCTTC
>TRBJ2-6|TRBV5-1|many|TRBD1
CASRLGQTTSGANVLTF
TGCGCCAGCAGGTTGGGACAGACTACCTCTGGGGCCAACGTCCTGACTTTC
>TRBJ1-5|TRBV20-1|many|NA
CSAPGMTPNQPQHF
TGCAGTGCGCCCGGCATGACACCTAATCAGCCCCAGCATTTT
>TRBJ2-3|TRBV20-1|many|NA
CSASAPLGTDTQYF
TGCAGTGCTAGTGCCCCCCTGGGAACAGATACGCAGTATTTT
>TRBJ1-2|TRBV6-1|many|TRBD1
CASSAYRGSVGGYTF
TGTGCCAGCAGTGCGTACAGGGGAAGTGTTGGTGGCTACACCTTC
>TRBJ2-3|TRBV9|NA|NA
CASSVDRVVTDTQYF
TGTGCCAGCAGCGTAGACAGGGTAGTCACAGATACGCAGTATTTT
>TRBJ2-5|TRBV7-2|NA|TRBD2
CASSWGTSGVQETQYF
TGTGCCAGCAGCTGGGGCACTAGCGGCGTGCAAGAGACCCAGTACTTC
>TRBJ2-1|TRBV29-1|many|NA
CSVGLYNEQFF
TGCAGCGTCGGGCTATACAATGAGCAGTTCTTC
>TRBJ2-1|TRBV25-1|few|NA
CASSHATADPNNEQFF
TGTGCCAGCAGTCACGCAACCGCGGACCCGAACAATGAGCAGTTCTTC
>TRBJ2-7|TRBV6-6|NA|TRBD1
CASSYGAGGEQYF
TGTGCCAGCAGTTATGGTGCAGGGGGCGAGCAGTACTTC
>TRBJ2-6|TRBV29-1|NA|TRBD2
CSSRGAGANVLTF
TGCAGCTCCCGGGGGGCTGGGGCCAACGTCCTGACTTTC
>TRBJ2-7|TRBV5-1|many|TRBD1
CASSLGQGAQQYF
TGCGCCAGCAGCTTGGGACAGGGGGCCCAACAGTACTTC
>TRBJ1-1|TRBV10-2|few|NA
CASSAALITEAFF
TGCGCCAGCAGTGCCGCCCTTATCACTGAAGCTTTCTTT
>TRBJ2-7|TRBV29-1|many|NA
CSVGIGSYEQYF
TGCAGCGTTGGTATAGGATCATACGAGCAGTACTTC
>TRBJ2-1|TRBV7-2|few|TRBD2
CASSPDGTSGYNEQFF
TGTGCCAGCAGCCCGGATGGGACTAGCGGGTACAATGAGCAGTTCTTC
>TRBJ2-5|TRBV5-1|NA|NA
CASSLGRAAQETQYF
TGCGCCAGCAGCTTGGGTCGGGCCGCCCAAGAGACCCAGTACTTC
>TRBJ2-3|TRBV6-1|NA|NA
CASRPTRGGTDTQYF
TGTGCCAGCAGACCTACAAGGGGGGGCACAGATACGCAGTATTTT
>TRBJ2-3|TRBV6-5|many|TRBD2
CASSYRGRAGTDTQYF
TGTGCCAGCAGTTACCGCGGGAGGGCCGGTACAGATACGCAGTATTTT
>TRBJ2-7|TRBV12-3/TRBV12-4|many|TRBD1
CASRQDRGEQYF
TGTGCCAGCAGACAGGACAGGGGCGAGCAGTACTTC
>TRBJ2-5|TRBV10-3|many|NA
CAISESRETQYF
TGTGCCATCAGTGAGTCGAGGGAGACCCAGTACTTC
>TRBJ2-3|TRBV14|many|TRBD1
CASSLPTGARDTQYF
TGTGCCAGCAGCCTCCCGACAGGGGCACGCGATACGCAGTATTTT
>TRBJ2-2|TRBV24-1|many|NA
CATSVGGLDTGELFF
TGTGCCACCAGTGTAGGAGGGCTCGACACCGGGGAGCTGTTTTTT
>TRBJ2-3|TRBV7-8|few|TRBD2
CASSSPLVGGRVTDTQYF
TGTGCCAGCAGCTCCCCCCTCGTAGGCGGGAGGGTTACAGATACGCAGTATTTT
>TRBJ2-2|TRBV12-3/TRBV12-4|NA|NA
CASSLFSDTGELFF
TGTGCCAGCAGTTTGTTCTCCGACACCGGGGAGCTGTTTTTT
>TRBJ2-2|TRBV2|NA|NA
CASSANTGELFF
TGTGCCAGCAGCGCTAACACCGGGGAGCTGTTTTTT
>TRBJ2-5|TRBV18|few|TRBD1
CASSARTGPQETQYF
TGTGCCAGCTCAGCCCGGACAGGGCCCCAAGAGACCCAGTACTTC
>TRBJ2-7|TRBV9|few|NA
CASSVAFTGHSYEQYF
TGTGCCAGCAGCGTAGCTTTTACGGGACACTCCTACGAGCAGTACTTC
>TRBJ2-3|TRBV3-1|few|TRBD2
CASSQAPLAGTPPTDTQYF
TGTGCCAGCAGCCAAGCTCCGCTAGCGGGAACCCCCCCCACAGATACGCAGTATTTT
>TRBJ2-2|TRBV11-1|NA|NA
CASSPDPSGELFF
TGTGCCAGCAGCCCGGACCCTTCCGGGGAGCTGTTTTTT
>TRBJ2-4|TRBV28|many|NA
CASSGGRFQYF
TGTGCCAGCAGCGGCGGTCGCTTTCAGTACTTC
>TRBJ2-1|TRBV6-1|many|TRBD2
CASSPGTSGGGWDEQFF
TGTGCCAGCAGCCCTGGGACTAGCGGAGGGGGGTGGGATGAGCAGTTCTTC
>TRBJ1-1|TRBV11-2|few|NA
CASSLRDGYMNTEAFF
TGTGCCAGCAGCTTGAGAGACGGCTACATGAACACTGAAGCTTTCTTT
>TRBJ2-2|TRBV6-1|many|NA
CASSPGTNTGELFF
TGTGCCAGCAGCCCTGGGACGAACACCGGGGAGCTGTTTTTT
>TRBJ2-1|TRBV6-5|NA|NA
CASSVKGREQFF
TGTGCCAGCAGTGTAAAGGGGAGGGAGCAGTTCTTC
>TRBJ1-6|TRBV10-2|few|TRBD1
CASSESTGDLGSPLHF
TGCGCCAGCAGTGAGTCGACAGGGGATCTCGGTTCACCCCTCCACTTT
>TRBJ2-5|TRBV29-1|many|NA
CSVVWSQETQYF
TGCAGCGTAGTGTGGTCCCAGGAGACCCAGTACTTC
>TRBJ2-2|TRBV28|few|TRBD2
CASSLPSGGASGGELFF
TGTGCCAGCAGTTTACCTTCCGGGGGGGCCTCCGGCGGGGAGCTGTTTTTT
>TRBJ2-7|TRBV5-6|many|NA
CASSLSSRDYEQYF
TGTGCCAGCAGCTTGTCTAGCCGTGACTACGAGCAGTACTTC
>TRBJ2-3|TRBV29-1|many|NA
CSVEDRGPDTQYF
TGCAGCGTTGAAGATCGGGGGCCAGATACGCAGTATTTT
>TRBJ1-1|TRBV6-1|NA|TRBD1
CASSVQGDTEAFF
TGTGCCAGCAGTGTACAGGGGGACACTGAAGCTTTCTTT
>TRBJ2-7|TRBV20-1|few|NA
CSARGDPQGPYEQYF
TGCAGTGCTAGAGGGGACCCTCAGGGCCCCTACGAGCAGTACTTC
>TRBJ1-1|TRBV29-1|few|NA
CSVVRGGTEAFF
TGCAGCGTTGTGAGGGGTGGCACTGAAGCTTTCTTT
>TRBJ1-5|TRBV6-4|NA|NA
CASSAAVNQPQHF
TGTGCCAGCAGTGCGGCAGTAAATCAGCCCCAGCATTTT